These T cell receptor beta chains were read from a single sample in a study of spatial heterogeneity in lung cancer. TCRdb re-analysed the 5' RACE reads in MiXCR, keeping a single row per CDR3 protein. The profile shows 12,000 or so distinct CDR3 sequences, about an eighth of them singletons. The input for sequencing was lung tumor tissue, taken at surgery. These receptor sequences come from a male donor with early-stage non-small cell lung cancer. CDR3s include the opening cysteine and the closing phenylalanine or tryptophan. Fields, in order: D gene, clone size, J gene, V gene, CDR3 protein, CDR3 DNA. The D gene is left open where the match is weak. Not all rows give a size; the values are once, few, many and, for expanded clones, a class.

d_gene: NA; abundance: NA; j_gene: TRBJ2-3; v_gene: TRBV28; CDR3aa: CASSLAADTQYF; CDR3nt: TGTGCCAGCAGTTTGGCCGCAGATACGCAGTATTTT
d_gene: NA; abundance: NA; j_gene: TRBJ1-6; v_gene: TRBV2; CDR3aa: CASSEGRVTNSPLHF; CDR3nt: TGTGCCAGCAGTGAAGGCAGGGTTACTAATTCACCCCTCCACTTT
d_gene: NA; abundance: medium-sized; j_gene: TRBJ2-5; v_gene: TRBV29-1; CDR3aa: CSVAHTVEGETQYF; CDR3nt: TGCAGCGTTGCCCATACAGTAGAGGGAGAGACCCAGTACTTC
d_gene: TRBD2; abundance: few; j_gene: TRBJ2-1; v_gene: TRBV20-1; CDR3aa: CSARVLAGKNEQFF; CDR3nt: TGCAGTGCTAGAGTTTTAGCGGGGAAGAATGAGCAGTTCTTC
d_gene: NA; abundance: NA; j_gene: TRBJ2-7; v_gene: TRBV6-5; CDR3aa: CASSPRGRDEQYF; CDR3nt: TGTGCCAGCAGTCCCCGGGGGCGGGACGAGCAGTACTTC
d_gene: NA; abundance: few; j_gene: TRBJ1-4; v_gene: TRBV5-1; CDR3aa: CASSSGTVNEKLFF; CDR3nt: TGCGCCAGCAGCTCGGGGACGGTCAATGAAAAACTGTTTTTT
d_gene: TRBD1; abundance: NA; j_gene: TRBJ1-2; v_gene: TRBV20-1; CDR3aa: CSAWTGDYGYTF; CDR3nt: TGCAGTGCCTGGACAGGCGACTATGGCTACACCTTC
d_gene: NA; abundance: NA; j_gene: TRBJ1-2; v_gene: TRBV4-1; CDR3aa: CASSQGGGGNYGYTF; CDR3nt: TGCGCCAGCAGCCAAGGAGGAGGGGGGAACTATGGCTACACCTTC
d_gene: TRBD1; abundance: NA; j_gene: TRBJ1-6; v_gene: TRBV2; CDR3aa: CASSDFTGDSPLHF; CDR3nt: TGTGCCAGCAGTGATTTTACAGGGGATTCACCCCTCCACTTT
d_gene: NA; abundance: many; j_gene: TRBJ2-7; v_gene: TRBV7-2; CDR3aa: CASSLGGVSSYEQYF; CDR3nt: TGTGCCAGCAGCTTAGGAGGGGTGAGCTCCTACGAGCAGTACTTC
d_gene: NA; abundance: many; j_gene: TRBJ1-1; v_gene: TRBV6-6; CDR3aa: CASSYTPRTEAFF; CDR3nt: TGTGCCAGCAGTTACACCCCTCGTACTGAAGCTTTCTTT
d_gene: NA; abundance: medium-sized; j_gene: TRBJ2-5; v_gene: TRBV20-1; CDR3aa: CSASGGRGLEETQYF; CDR3nt: TGCAGTGCTAGTGGGGGCAGGGGATTGGAAGAGACCCAGTACTTC
d_gene: TRBD2; abundance: many; j_gene: TRBJ2-7; v_gene: TRBV9; CDR3aa: CASSAGGLAGSYEQYF; CDR3nt: TGTGCCAGCAGCGCCGGAGGACTAGCGGGGTCCTACGAGCAGTACTTC
d_gene: TRBD1; abundance: NA; j_gene: TRBJ2-7; v_gene: TRBV7-2; CDR3aa: CASSLIGTGDYEQYF; CDR3nt: TGTGCCAGCAGCCTCATCGGGACAGGGGACTACGAGCAGTACTTC
d_gene: NA; abundance: medium-sized; j_gene: TRBJ2-3; v_gene: TRBV12-3/TRBV12-4; CDR3aa: CARPRDTQYF; CDR3nt: TGTGCCAGGCCAAGGGATACGCAGTATTTT